This entry lists 23 T cell receptor beta chains sequenced from one sample in a study of shared clonotypes between healthy human individuals. Only CD45RO-negative cells positively selected for CCR7 counted as naive CD8 cells, so terminally differentiated effector memory CD45RA+ cells were excluded. Profiled with immunoSEQ multiplex PCR; TCRdb holds only in-frame clones, not every one. This sample has hundreds of thousands of clones, with 95% to 96% found just once. The source material was naive CD8+ T cells sorted from blood. The receptor source for this set is a woman aged 25 to 45 in good health.

V usage is TRBV7-8 and J usage is TRBJ2-7; 9 positions agree with TRBD2. V trimming: 1 base; J trimming: 4 bases; junction bases outside the gene matches: 5. The CDR3 contains 15 residues. The V gene's germline CDR1 is SGHVS and CDR2 FQNEAQ. The CDR3 DNA sequence: TGTGCCAGCAGCTTAGAGAGCGGGAGGTCATACGAGCAGTACTTC. This translates into CASSLESGRSYEQYF.

CDR3 coding DNA: TGTGCCAGCTCACCACCGTGGGACAGGAGCTACGAGCAGTACTTC. It translates to CASSPPWDRSYEQYF. The chain combines TRBV18 with TRBJ2-7; 8 bases are a match to TRBD1. Germline V gene sequence: CDR1 KGHSH, CDR2 LQKENI. J lost 3 bases, V lost 0 bases, and 4 bases had no gene match. The CDR3 extends over 15 amino acids.

The rearrangement joins TRBV2 to TRBJ2-7; 8 nucleotides line up with TRBD2. J was trimmed by 2 bases and V by 3 bases; bases with no gene match: 15. The length of the CDR3 is 18 residues. Germline V CDR1 and CDR2: SNHLY, FYNNEI. For the CDR3, the DNA is TGTGCCAGCAGTGACCACACCCCTACTAGCGGATTACCCTACGAGCAGTACTTC. The encoded protein is CASSDHTPTSGLPYEQYF.

The chain carries TRBV7-9 and TRBJ2-2, with 8 bases aligning to TRBD1. V was clipped by 11 bases and J by 0 bases; unmatched bases: 5. Per germline, CDR1 SEHNR and CDR2 FQNEAQ (reference sequence). The CDR3 contains 14 residues. The CDR3 DNA follows: TGTGCCGACAGGGGACAGTCGAACACCGGGGAGCTGTTTTTT. Residues: CADRGQSNTGELFF.

J is TRBJ2-7 and V is TRBV28; the match to TRBD2 covers 8 bases. Germline-derived CDR1 and CDR2 are MDHEN and SYDVKM. CDR3 length: 16 amino acids. Trimming took 4 bases from V and 3 from J; bases not matched to a gene: 11. CDR3 in DNA: TGTGCCAGCAGTTCCCGTAGCAGCGGGAGCTTCTACGAGCAGTACTTC. Protein sequence: CASSSRSSGSFYEQYF.

CDR3 coding DNA: TGCGCCAGCAGCCAAGGACAGGGAGCTAGCACAGATACGCAGTATTTT. As protein: CASSQGQGASTDTQYF. This sequence joins TRBV4-1 and TRBJ2-3; 7 bases match TRBD1. The CDR3 extends over 16 amino acids. V gave up 1 base and J gave up 0 bases; unmatched junction bases: 4. Looked up from germline, CDR1 is MGHRA and CDR2 is YSYEKL.

V is TRBV15 and J is TRBJ1-2, with D maybe TRBD1 (5 bases). The length of the CDR3 is 16 residues. V was cut by 1 base and J by 4 bases, with 16 bases left in between. Germline V gene data show CDR1 as LNHNV and CDR2 as YYDKDF (reference sequence). The CDR3 loop is CATSRVPLQGTYGYTF. CDR3 nucleotides: TGTGCCACCAGCAGAGTCCCGCTGCAGGGAACCTATGGCTACACCTTC.

In DNA form, the CDR3 reads TGTGCCAGCAGCGCGACTAGCGGGAGAATGGTCAATGAGCAGTTCTTC. Encoded protein: CASSATSGRMVNEQFF. The V call is TRBV13, the J call TRBJ2-1, with TRBD2 identical over 12 bases. Trimming at V came to 5 bases and at J to 6 bases, leaving 8 bases not matched to a gene. The CDR3 sequence is 16 residues long. Germline V CDR1 and CDR2: PRHDT, FYEKMQ (reference sequence).

The chain couples TRBV28 to TRBJ1-5; no reliable D call. Trimming removed 2 bases at V and 4 bases at J, with 18 bases between. The CDR3 totals 17 residues. Germline V gene sequence: CDR1 MDHEN, CDR2 SYDVKM. The CDR3 loop reads CASSLQFGPHLNQPQHF. The CDR3 bases are TGTGCCAGCAGTTTACAGTTCGGGCCCCACCTTAATCAGCCCCAGCATTTT.

Only one count was recorded for this clone. This sequence joins TRBV9 and TRBJ2-3; D not resolved. V lost 3 bases to trimming and J lost 0 bases, with 23 bases between them. Germline lookup yields CDR1 SGDLS and CDR2 YYNGEE. This CDR3 region has 19 residues. The CDR3 reads CASSASVGADVSSTDTQYF. The CDR3 bases are TGTGCCAGCAGCGCCTCGGTAGGTGCGGATGTCTCTAGCACAGATACGCAGTATTTT. The variable domain in full, with the rest retrieved from reference TRBV9 and TRBJ2-3, is DSGVTQTPKHLITATGQRVTLRCSPRSGDLSVYWYQQSLDQGLQFLIQYYNGEERAKGNILERFSAQQFPDLHSELNLSSLELGDSALYFCASSASVGADVSSTDTQYFGPGTRLTVL.

The chain recombines TRBV15 with TRBJ2-1; maybe TRBD1 (7 bases). CDR1 and CDR2 (germline): LNHNV, YYDKDF (reference sequence). The germline V and J ends were trimmed by 0 bases and 3 bases, with 12 bases remaining between them. The CDR3 spans 16 residues. The CDR3 bases are TGTGCCACCAGCAGAGACTCAGGGGGAGGCTACAATGAGCAGTTCTTC. Protein product: CATSRDSGGGYNEQFF.

This chain joins TRBV15 and TRBJ1-1; D is unresolved. Germline-derived CDR1 and CDR2 are LNHNV and YYDKDF (reference sequence). V lost 4 bases and J 11 bases, leaving 17 bases between the germline ends. There are 13 residues in the CDR3. This chain's CDR3 is CATSMDGRSEAFF. In DNA, the CDR3 is TGTGCCACCAGCATGGACGGAAGGTCGGAGGCTTTCTTT.

The chain has TRBV27 and TRBJ1-4; 7 bases are a match to TRBD1. The CDR3 covers 24 residues. The ends lost 0 bases at V and 8 bases at J; junction bases unmatched: 33. Looked up from germline, CDR1 is MNHEY and CDR2 is SMNVEV (reference sequence). The CDR3 DNA sequence: TGTGCCAGCAGTTTATCGGTGTCAGACGTCCCCGGACAGGCTCACTTGCCTGGGTCGGAAAAACTGTTTTTT. Protein sequence: CASSLSVSDVPGQAHLPGSEKLFF.

V usage is TRBV6-5 and J usage is TRBJ2-1; 13 bases are a match to TRBD2. V lost 6 bases, J lost 9 bases, and 8 bases stayed unmatched. The germline CDR1 and CDR2 sequences are MNHEY and SVGAGI. The CDR3 covers 15 residues. The CDR3 bases are TGTGCCAGCAGACCCGGGACTAGCGGGAAGAGTGAGCAGTTCTTC. It encodes CASRPGTSGKSEQFF.

The chain is built from TRBV2 and TRBJ2-6; 8 bases are a match to TRBD2. The junction had 12 bases not matched to a gene; V was cut back by 5 bases and J by 3 bases. Germline loops: CDR1 SNHLY, CDR2 FYNNEI. This CDR3 contains 18 residues. The DNA of the CDR3 is TGTGCCAGCAGTATCCGAGCGGGAGAGGGAGTTGGGGCCAACGTCCTGACTTTC. Encoded protein: CASSIRAGEGVGANVLTF.

V gene TRBV5-4 combines with J gene TRBJ1-1; D remains unclear. CDR3 length: 14 residues. Germline assignment: CDR1 SGHNT and CDR2 YYREEE (reference sequence). V lost 4 bases and J 4 bases, leaving 14 bases between the germline ends. Here the CDR3 reads CASSAAGWGTEAFF. The CDR3 coding sequence is TGTGCCAGCAGCGCCGCGGGGTGGGGCACTGAAGCTTTCTTT.

This clone was counted a single time. The chain couples TRBV9 to TRBJ2-5; 7 bases line up with TRBD1. Per the germline V gene, CDR1 is SGDLS and CDR2 is YYNGEE. V lost 4 bases, J lost 2 bases, and 5 bases stayed unmatched. This CDR3 has 14 amino acids. The CDR3 loop is CASSTGTEQETQYF. In DNA, the CDR3 is TGTGCCAGCAGCACCGGGACAGAACAAGAGACCCAGTACTTC. Together with reference TRBV9 and TRBJ2-5, the CDR3 gives the full variable domain: DSGVTQTPKHLITATGQRVTLRCSPRSGDLSVYWYQQSLDQGLQFLIQYYNGEERAKGNILERFSAQQFPDLHSELNLSSLELGDSALYFCASSTGTEQETQYFGPGTRLLVL.

This chain joins TRBV28 and TRBJ2-7; D uncertain. Trimming removed 8 bases at V and 0 bases at J, with 5 bases between. The germline CDR1 and CDR2 sequences are MDHEN and SYDVKM. The CDR3 has 11 amino acids. The CDR3 protein is CASASSYEQYF. As DNA, the CDR3 is TGTGCCAGCGCTAGCTCCTACGAGCAGTACTTC.

This rearrangement joins TRBV7-8 to TRBJ2-7, with a weak D call TRBD2 (6 bases). The CDR3 consists of 13 residues. The V gene lost 2 bases and the J gene lost 7 bases, with 12 bases spanning the gap. Germline CDR1 reads SGHVS; CDR2 reads FQNEAQ. The CDR3 DNA sequence: TGTGCCAGCAGCTTACCGGGGGTGATGGAGCAGTACTTC. Translation: CASSLPGVMEQYF.

The V gene is TRBV9, the J gene TRBJ2-1; 10 bases map to TRBD2. The CDR3 runs to 15 residues. J lost 5 bases, V lost 1 base, and 3 bases had no gene match. Per germline, CDR1 SGDLS and CDR2 YYNGEE. The CDR3 sequence: CASSVSSGRHNEQFF. The CDR3 DNA is TGTGCCAGCAGCGTATCTAGCGGGAGACACAATGAGCAGTTCTTC.

The rearrangement joins TRBV28 to TRBJ1-5; D gene ambiguous. V lost 1 base and J lost 0, with 4 bases in between. Germline CDR1 reads MDHEN; CDR2 reads SYDVKM. CDR3 length equals 14 residues. As DNA, the CDR3 is TGTGCCAGCAGTTTATATCCTAGCAATCAGCCCCAGCATTTT. Amino acid sequence: CASSLYPSNQPQHF.

This chain links TRBV2 with TRBJ2-1; no reliable D call. The V end was cut by 2 bases, the J end by 3 bases, with 14 bases between. This CDR3 has 16 residues. CDR1 and CDR2 from the germline V gene are SNHLY and FYNNEI. The CDR3 spells CASSERETRHYNEQFF. The CDR3 bases are TGTGCCAGCAGTGAACGAGAGACTCGCCACTACAATGAGCAGTTCTTC.

The V gene is TRBV10-2, the J gene TRBJ1-2; tentatively, D is TRBD1 (6 bases). The V and J ends lost 6 bases and 0 bases respectively, with 20 bases between them. Germline V lookup: CDR1 WSHSY, CDR2 SAAADI. The length of the CDR3 is 17 residues. CDR3 loop: CASRGAVDRRTNYGYTF. The CDR3 nucleotides read TGCGCCAGCAGGGGGGCAGTTGACAGGAGAACTAACTATGGCTACACCTTC.